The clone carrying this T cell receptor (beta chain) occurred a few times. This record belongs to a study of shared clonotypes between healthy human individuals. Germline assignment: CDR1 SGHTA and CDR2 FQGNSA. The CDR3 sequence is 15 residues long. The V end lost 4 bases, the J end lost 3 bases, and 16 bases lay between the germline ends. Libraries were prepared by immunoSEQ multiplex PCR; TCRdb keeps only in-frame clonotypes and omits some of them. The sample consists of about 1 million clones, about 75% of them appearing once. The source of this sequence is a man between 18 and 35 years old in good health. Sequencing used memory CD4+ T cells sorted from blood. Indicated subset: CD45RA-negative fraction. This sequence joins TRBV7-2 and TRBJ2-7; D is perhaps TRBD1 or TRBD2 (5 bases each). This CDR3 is CASSSGADAHYEQYF. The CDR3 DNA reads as TGTGCCAGCAGCTCCGGGGCGGACGCCCACTACGAGCAGTACTTC.